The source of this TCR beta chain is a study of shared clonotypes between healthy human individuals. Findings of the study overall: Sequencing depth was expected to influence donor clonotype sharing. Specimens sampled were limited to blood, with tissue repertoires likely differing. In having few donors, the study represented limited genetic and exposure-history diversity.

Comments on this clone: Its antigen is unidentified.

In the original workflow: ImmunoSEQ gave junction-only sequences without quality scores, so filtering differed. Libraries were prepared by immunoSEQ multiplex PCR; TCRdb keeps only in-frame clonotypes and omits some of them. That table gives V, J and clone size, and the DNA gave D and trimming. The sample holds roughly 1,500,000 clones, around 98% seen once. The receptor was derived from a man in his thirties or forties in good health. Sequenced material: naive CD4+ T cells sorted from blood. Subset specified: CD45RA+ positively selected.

CDR3: CASSLRTSNNEQFF. The CDR3 DNA follows: TGTGCCAGCAGCTTACGGACCAGTAATAATGAGCAGTTCTTC. V usage is TRBV7-2 and J usage is TRBJ2-1; unclear D gene. The CDR3 totals 14 residues. V lost 2 bases to trimming and J lost 7 bases, with 12 bases between them. Germline lookup yields CDR1 SGHTA and CDR2 FQGNSA.